Listed here are 2 T cell receptor beta chains from one sample, sequenced in a study of T-cell reconstitution after alpha-beta-depleted transplantation in children. The TCRbeta library was prepared with unique molecular identifiers. TCRdb reanalysed the PCR reads using MiXCR and keeps one entry per CDR3 protein. The sample includes some 290,000 distinct CDR3 sequences, around 25% seen only once; the top ten take roughly 11%. The specimen was PBMCs, mostly from graft donor cells, collected 180 days after TCRalphabeta/CD19-depleted stem cell transplant. These receptors all come from a male patient under 18 who had a stem cell transplant for acute lymphoblastic leukemia, so the T cells may come from the graft donor.

The J gene is TRBJ2-3, the V gene TRBV4-2; 11 nucleotides align to TRBD2. Germline V gene lookup returns CDR1 LGHNA and CDR2 YNFKEQ. The CDR3 sequence is 17 residues long. V dropped 0 bases and J dropped 8; count of bases not matched to a gene: 10. Here the CDR3 reads CASSQDPGTSGDPTQYF. CDR3 DNA sequence: TGTGCCAGCAGCCAAGATCCGGGGACTAGCGGAGATCCTACGCAGTATTTT.

This clonotype was seen a few times. CDR3 sequence: CASSFGLAGYEQYF. CDR3 DNA sequence: TGTGCCAGCAGCTTCGGACTAGCGGGCTACGAGCAGTACTTC. The chain links TRBV4-2 to TRBJ2-7; 11 bases are a match to TRBD2. Trimming at V came to 5 bases and at J to 3 bases, leaving 3 bases not matched to a gene. Germline assignment: CDR1 LGHNA and CDR2 YNFKEQ. CDR3 size: 14 residues.